What follows describes a single T cell receptor beta chain. What it binds is unknown. Germline-derived CDR1 and CDR2 are MDHEN and SYDVKM. The CDR3 consists of 15 residues. The V gene end was trimmed by 6 bases and the J gene end by 2 bases; junction bases not matched to a gene: 6. The data derive from a study of cytomegalovirus exposure and HLA in healthy donors. Study results and limitations: TCR beta chain V- and J-gene trimming was linked, in a later analysis, to a missense variant in DCLRE1C. Reports described diagnosis of cytomegalovirus status by the classifier as highly specific and sensitive. Further analysis, carried out later, found HLA-associated TCR beta chains more clonally expanded than equally common other chains.

PCR was performed using 60 Vbeta and 13 Jbeta primers. Data came from immunoSEQ multiplex PCR; TCRdb stores just in-frame clones and leaves some out. The sample yields some 200,000 clones, around 64% seen once. The chain recombines TRBV28 with TRBJ2-7; 11 bases fit TRBD1. The sequence was collected from a man aged 40-55 years in good health and CMV-seropositive. The sample comprised PBMCs. The CDR3 region is CASRPPGQGAYEQYF. CDR3 DNA sequence: TGTGCCAGCAGGCCACCGGGACAGGGGGCCTACGAGCAGTACTTC. Full variable domain (rest looked up from reference TRBV28 and TRBJ2-7): DVKVTQSSRYLVKRTGEKVFLECVQDMDHENMFWYRQDPGLGLRLIYFSYDVKMKEKGDIPEGYSVSREKKERFSLILESASTNQTSMYLCASRPPGQGAYEQYFGPGTRLTVT.